One and the same sample provided the 15 T cell receptor beta chains below, sequenced in a study of ipilimumab plus nivolumab after autologous stem cell transplantation. Measured with immunoSEQ multiplex PCR; TCRdb has only the in-frame clones, and not every one. Of tens of thousands of clones in the sample, around 93% were seen once. Sequencing used PBMCs, obtained in a trial of ipilimumab plus nivolumab as post-transplant consolidation. The receptor set was obtained from a male donor with multiple myeloma.

The CDR3 sequence is CASSPVGVDYEQYF. The CDR3 DNA reads TGCGCCAGCAGCCCCGTGGGGGTTGACTACGAGCAGTACTTC. The rearrangement joins TRBV5-1 to TRBJ2-7, with D perhaps assigned TRBD1 or TRBD2 (5 bases each). The CDR3 contains 14 residues. Germline CDR1 is SGHRS and CDR2 is YFSETQ. Trimming removed 4 bases from V and 3 bases from J, with 14 bases in between.

The chain joins TRBV18 to TRBJ2-3; 7 bases map to TRBD1. J gave up 0 bases and V 3 bases, and 6 bases lay outside the gene matches. Germline loops: CDR1 KGHSH, CDR2 LQKENI. There are 16 residues in the CDR3. Here the CDR3 reads CASSPRDRPSTDTQYF. CDR3 sequence (DNA): TGTGCCAGCTCACCCCGGGACAGACCTAGCACAGATACGCAGTATTTT.

The chain employs TRBV9 and TRBJ1-3; TRBD1 might be the D (6 bases). Trimming removed 3 bases at V and 0 bases at J, with 10 bases between. The germline V gene has CDR1 SGDLS and CDR2 YYNGEE. The CDR3 is made up of 15 amino acids. This chain's CDR3 is CASSGQEISGNTIYF. CDR3 nucleotide sequence: TGTGCCAGCAGCGGACAGGAAATCTCTGGAAACACCATATATTTT.

This clone was observed a handful of times. The chain is built from TRBV28 and TRBJ1-2; 8 bases align to TRBD1. Per germline, CDR1 MDHEN and CDR2 SYDVKM. The V and J ends lost 5 bases and 14 bases, in that order; junction bases with no gene match: 16. This CDR3 has 14 residues. In nucleotides, the CDR3 is TGTGCCAGCAGTCCCGGGGACAGGCGTGCCTCCTTGACCTTC. It encodes CASSPGDRRASLTF.

The V gene is TRBV7-2, the J gene TRBJ1-5, with TRBD1 identical over 8 bases. V was pared by 5 bases and J by 5 bases, with 8 bases of the junction left unmatched. CDR1 is SGHTA and CDR2 is FQGNSA in the germline V gene. The CDR3 sequence is 15 residues long. The CDR3 region is CASSARAGGDQPQHF. The CDR3 bases are TGTGCCAGCAGCGCCCGGGCAGGGGGCGATCAGCCCCAGCATTTT.

J is TRBJ2-5 and V is TRBV10-2; D possibly uses TRBD1 or TRBD2 (6 bases each). The assigned J gene may be wrong: the sequence end matches TRBJ2-7 better. CDR1 and CDR2 (germline): WSHSY, SAAADI. The length of the CDR3 is 15 residues. The CDR3 region is CASTRGDGGPYEQYF. The CDR3 nucleotides read TGCGCCAGCACCCGAGGGGACGGGGGCCCCTACGAGCAGTACTTC.

The chain carries TRBV7-2 and TRBJ1-4; D possibly corresponds to TRBD1 (6 bases). In germline, CDR1 is SGHTA, CDR2 FQGNSA. Deletions cut 2 bases from V and 7 bases from J, with 14 bases between. The CDR3 sequence is 15 residues long. CDR3 loop: CASSLFAGGGEKLFF. The CDR3 DNA is TGTGCCAGCAGCTTATTTGCCGGGGGCGGTGAAAAACTGTTTTTT.

The gene calls are TRBV6-5 and TRBJ2-3; 8 nucleotides match TRBD1. CDR1 is MNHEY and CDR2 is SVGAGI in the germline V gene. This CDR3 region has 15 residues. The J segment lost 4 bases and the V segment lost 0 bases, leaving 3 bases of the junction unmatched. CDR3 sequence: CASSYSTGVADTQYF. The CDR3, as DNA: TGTGCCAGCAGTTACTCGACAGGGGTGGCAGATACGCAGTATTTT.

V is TRBV7-9 and J is TRBJ1-3, with 9 bases matching TRBD1. V gave up 5 bases and J gave up 8 bases; unmatched junction bases: 10. The CDR3 extends over 15 amino acids. The germline CDR1 and CDR2 sequences are SEHNR and FQNEAQ (reference sequence). The CDR3 here is CASSADHRGPDTIYF. CDR3 DNA: TGTGCCAGCAGCGCGGACCACAGGGGGCCAGACACCATATATTTT.

This clone was counted once. The J gene is TRBJ2-7, the V gene TRBV27, with TRBD1 matching over 7 bases. Germline CDR1 and CDR2: MNHEY and SMNVEV (reference sequence). Trimming took 2 bases from V and 1 from J; bases not matched to a gene: 5. The CDR3 extends over 15 amino acids. The CDR3 DNA follows: TGTGCCAGCAGTTTAATTGGGACAGAGTCCTACGAGCAGTACTTC. It is translated as CASSLIGTESYEQYF.

V gene TRBV28 combines with J gene TRBJ2-1, with D possibly called TRBD1 or TRBD2 (6 bases each). The V end lost 1 base, the J end lost 5 bases, and 9 bases lay between the germline ends. This CDR3 contains 14 residues. Germline values: CDR1 MDHEN, CDR2 SYDVKM. The CDR3 region is CASSLYGGHNEQFF. The DNA for the CDR3 is TGTGCCAGCAGTTTATACGGGGGCCACAATGAGCAGTTCTTC.

The gene calls are TRBV7-3 and TRBJ2-1; 8 nucleotides align to TRBD2. Trimming took 2 bases from V and 4 from J; bases not matched to a gene: 4. This CDR3 spans 15 amino acids. Germline V CDR1 and CDR2: SGHTA, FQGTGA. This CDR3 is CASSLPGGSYNEQFF. CDR3 sequence (DNA): TGTGCCAGCAGCTTACCGGGGGGGTCTTACAATGAGCAGTTCTTC.

The chain has TRBV7-2 and TRBJ2-7, with 11 bases aligning to TRBD2. CDR3 length: 14 residues. Germline V gene lookup returns CDR1 SGHTA and CDR2 FQGNSA. The V gene end was trimmed by 5 bases and the J gene end by 2 bases; junction bases not matched to a gene: 2. Here the CDR3 DNA reads TGTGCCAGCAGCCAGGGACTAGCGGCCTACGAGCAGTACTTC. Its protein product is CASSQGLAAYEQYF.

The chain carries TRBV2 and TRBJ1-5; 7 bases are shared with TRBD1. The junction had 5 bases not matched to a gene; V was cut back by 3 bases and J by 0 bases. In germline, CDR1 is SNHLY, CDR2 FYNNEI. CDR3 length: 16 amino acids. CDR3 in DNA: TGTGCCAGCAGTGAGGCAGGGGGGTATAGCAATCAGCCCCAGCATTTT. Protein: CASSEAGGYSNQPQHF.

This clone was found once. V usage is TRBV7-9 and J usage is TRBJ2-7; D gene uncertain. CDR1 is SEHNR, CDR2 FQNEAQ, per germline (reference sequence). CDR3 length: 11 amino acids. V gave up 2 bases and J gave up 4 bases, with 3 bases separating them. The chain's CDR3 is CASSLLYEQYF. CDR3 in DNA: TGTGCCAGCAGCTTATTATACGAGCAGTACTTC.